This T cell receptor beta chain was recovered during a study of shared clonotypes between healthy human individuals. Sequenced by immunoSEQ multiplex PCR; TCRdb stores in-frame clones only, minus some. The table includes roughly 1,500,000 clones, about 98% detected once. Germline V gene sequence: CDR1 LNHDA, CDR2 SQIVND (reference sequence). Trimming shortened V by 5 bases and J by 3 bases, and 11 bases separated the two germline ends. The CDR3 length is 14 residues. The chain carries TRBV19 and TRBJ1-5; TRBD1 might be the D (5 bases). This TCR was recovered from a young man in good health. The specimen was naive CD4+ T cells sorted from blood. Subset specified: CD45RA+ positively selected. This CDR3 reads CASSPIGANQPQHF. The CDR3 DNA sequence: TGTGCCAGTAGTCCTATAGGGGCCAATCAGCCCCAGCATTTT. The entire variable domain, with the rest obtained from reference TRBV19 and TRBJ1-5, is as follows: DGGITQSPKYLFRKEGQNVTLSCEQNLNHDAMYWYRQDPGQGLRLIYYSQIVNDFQKGDIAEGYSVSREKKESFPLTVTSAQKNPTAFYLCASSPIGANQPQHFGDGTRLSIL.